This T cell receptor beta chain was captured in a study of blood T cell repertoires in COVID-19. Study overall: Samples representing acute and convalescent COVID-19 were sourced from the United States, Italy and Spain.

Using immunoSEQ multiplex PCR, the repertoire was profiled, and TCRdb retains in-frame clones only, with some absent. The table shows about 360,000 clones, with less than 90% occurring only once. Trimming stripped 5 bases from V and 0 bases from J, with 14 bases between. The CDR3 runs to 16 residues. CDR1 and CDR2 from the germline V gene are SGHTA and FQGNSA. The V call is TRBV7-2, the J call TRBJ1-3; D is perhaps TRBD1 (5 bases). The receptor was derived from a woman aged 55-70 years with COVID-19, enrolled during active disease. The specimen sequenced was peripheral blood. CDR3 sequence (DNA): TGTGCCAGCAGCCCAGACTCAGGGCACTCTGGAAACACCATATATTTT. Translated: CASSPDSGHSGNTIYF. Full variable domain (rest looked up from reference TRBV7-2 and TRBJ1-3): GAGVSQSPSNKVTEKGKDVELRCDPISGHTALYWYRQSLGQGLEFLIYFQGNSAPDKSGLPSDRFSAERTGGSVSTLTIQRTQQEDSAVYLCASSPDSGHSGNTIYFGEGSWLTVV.